These 22 T cell receptor beta chains were all obtained from the same sample, sequenced in a study of T-cell memory formation after mild COVID-19. TCRdb reanalysed the 5' RACE reads using MiXCR and keeps one entry per CDR3 protein. The repertoire holds about 260,000 distinct CDR3 sequences, with around 15% as singletons. Sequenced sample: PBMCs or a T cell subset sorted from them (not recorded which). These receptors all come from a man aged 18 to 29 who had mild COVID-19 (a few samples of this study predate the infection). Cell type and time point are not known.

This clonotype was recorded a few times. V and J are TRBV2 and TRBJ1-3, with no clear D. The CDR3 is 12 residues long. The ends were cut back, 6 bases at V and 2 bases at J, with 5 bases in the middle. Per the germline V gene, CDR1 is SNHLY and CDR2 is FYNNEI. The CDR3 reads CASRGTGNTIYF. DNA for the CDR3: TGTGCCAGCAGGGGGACTGGAAACACCATATATTTT.

V is TRBV7-2 and J is TRBJ2-7; 9 bases line up with TRBD2. Germline trimming cut 0 bases from V and 7 bases from J; bases unmatched to any gene: 10. From germline, CDR1 is SGHTA and CDR2 FQGNSA. This CDR3 comprises 16 residues. This CDR3 is CASSLAPAGGFREQYF. In nucleotides, the CDR3 is TGTGCCAGCAGCTTAGCCCCAGCGGGGGGATTTAGGGAGCAGTACTTC. The complete variable domain, with remaining parts taken from reference TRBV7-2 and TRBJ2-7, reads GAGVSQSPSNKVTEKGKDVELRCDPISGHTALYWYRQSLGQGLEFLIYFQGNSAPDKSGLPSDRFSAERTGGSVSTLTIQRTQQEDSAVYLCASSLAPAGGFREQYFGPGTRLTVT.

The rearrangement links TRBV20-1 to TRBJ1-5, with D tentatively TRBD1 (5 bases). V lost 3 bases and J 2 bases, leaving 8 bases between the germline ends. This CDR3 is 13 amino acids long. The germline gives CDR1 DFQATT, CDR2 SNEGSKA (reference sequence). The CDR3 sequence is CSASRGGNQPQHF. In DNA, the CDR3 is TGCAGTGCTAGTCGAGGGGGCAATCAGCCCCAGCATTTT.

The V gene is TRBV20-1, the J gene TRBJ2-3, with TRBD2 matching over 9 bases. There are 13 residues in the CDR3. Germline lookup yields CDR1 DFQATT and CDR2 SNEGSKA (reference sequence). The CDR3 DNA follows: TGCAGGGAACAGCGGGGGGGCACAGATACGCAGTATTTT. This gives the protein CREQRGGTDTQYF.

The chain couples TRBV20-1 to TRBJ1-2; 7 positions agree with TRBD1. CDR3 length equals 13 residues. J lost 7 bases, V lost 6 bases, and 11 bases had no gene match. Germline V gene sequence: CDR1 DFQATT, CDR2 SNEGSKA (reference sequence). DNA of the CDR3: TGCAGTGCAAGACGACAGGGTGCGGGTGGCTACACCTTC. Its translation: CSARRQGAGGYTF.

The chain is built from TRBV28 and TRBJ1-2; a weak D match, TRBD1 (5 bases). The germline gives CDR1 MDHEN, CDR2 SYDVKM. This CDR3 contains 15 residues. Trimming cost V 5 bases and J 7 bases, with 20 bases left between them. The CDR3 DNA follows: TGTGCCAGCAGTAAGAAGTGGGAGGGGATGGCTGGCTACACCTTC. It codes for CASSKKWEGMAGYTF.

Comments on this clonotype: One end of the junction does not line up with germline, which may come from a read error. This rearrangement joins TRBV13 to TRBJ2-7, with D perhaps TRBD1 or TRBD2 (5 bases each). Germline V gene data show CDR1 as PRHDT and CDR2 as FYEKMQ (reference sequence). The CDR3 totals 13 residues. The CDR3 coding sequence is TGTGCCAGCAGCTCCATGACTGAGGGACGGATCAACTTC. It codes for CASSSMTEGRINF. Filled out from reference TRBV13 and TRBJ2-7, the complete variable domain reads AAGVIQSPRHLIKEKRETATLKCYPIPRHDTVYWYQQGPGQDPQFLISFYEKMQSDKGSIPDRFSAQQFSDYHSELNMSSLELGDSALYFCASSSMTEGRINFGPGTRLTVT.

V usage is TRBV4-1 and J usage is TRBJ2-3; D is unresolved. Germline V gene sequence: CDR1 MGHRA, CDR2 YSYEKL. Trimming took 0 bases from V and 4 from J, leaving 17 bases between them. This CDR3 spans 17 amino acids. CDR3 sequence (DNA): TGCGCCAGCAGCCAAGAGCCCAGGCCTTATGGCGCAGATACGCAGTATTTT. Translation: CASSQEPRPYGADTQYF.

The chain recombines TRBV7-9 with TRBJ2-5; 7 bases fit TRBD2. The CDR3 covers 14 residues. Germline values: CDR1 SEHNR, CDR2 FQNEAQ (reference sequence). Trimming at V came to 5 bases and at J to 6 bases, leaving 9 bases not matched to a gene. This CDR3 is CASSPSGTWQTQYF. In nucleotides, the CDR3 is TGTGCCAGCAGCCCGAGCGGGACTTGGCAGACCCAGTACTTC. Looking up the rest from reference TRBV7-9 and TRBJ2-5 gives the full variable domain: DTGVSQNPRHKITKRGQNVTFRCDPISEHNRLYWYRQTLGQGPEFLTYFQNEAQLEKSRLLSDRFSAERPKGSFSTLEIQRTEQGDSAMYLCASSPSGTWQTQYFGPGTRLLVL.

The J gene is TRBJ2-5, the V gene TRBV18; D remains ambiguous. The V end was cut by 3 bases, the J end by 4 bases, with 9 bases between. Germline CDR1 reads KGHSH; CDR2 reads LQKENI. The CDR3 consists of 13 residues. The CDR3 bases are TGTGCCAGCTCACCTGCTAGTTCAGAGACCCAGTACTTC. Amino acid sequence: CASSPASSETQYF.

The chain joins TRBV19 to TRBJ2-3; weak D call: TRBD2 (6 bases). Germline V gene sequence: CDR1 LNHDA, CDR2 SQIVND (reference sequence). Trimming shortened V by 4 bases and J by 5 bases, and 10 bases separated the two germline ends. The CDR3 loop spans 13 amino acids. The chain's CDR3 is CASSRGGIDTQYF. The CDR3 nucleotides are TGTGCCAGTAGTAGGGGAGGTATAGATACGCAGTATTTT.

This clonotype was detected only a few times. The chain recombines TRBV6-6 with TRBJ2-7; 14 bases line up with TRBD2. Germline V CDR1 and CDR2: MNHNY, SVGAGI (reference sequence). The CDR3 extends over 17 amino acids. J lost 2 bases, V lost 5 bases, and 8 bases had no gene match. The CDR3 protein is CASSALTSGGAPYEQYF. The CDR3 region has the DNA TGTGCCAGCAGTGCCCTGACTAGCGGGGGGGCCCCCTACGAGCAGTACTTC.

This chain joins TRBV2 and TRBJ1-5; weak D call: TRBD1 (5 bases). CDR3 length equals 13 residues. Trimming removed 3 bases at V and 7 bases at J, with 10 bases between. CDR1 and CDR2 (germline): SNHLY, FYNNEI. The CDR3 reads CASSDTGRQPQHF. The DNA of the CDR3 is TGTGCCAGCAGTGATACGGGGCGGCAGCCCCAGCATTTT.

A word on this clonotype: The junction and the germline gene differ at one end; a read error may be behind it. The chain's CDR3 is CASRAGTGDSPLNF. The CDR3 DNA sequence: TGTGCCAGCAGGGCCGGGACAGGGGACTCACCCCTCAACTTT. The gene calls are TRBV7-2 and TRBJ1-6; 10 nucleotides align to TRBD1. Germline CDR1 is SGHTA and CDR2 is FQGNSA. The CDR3 loop spans 14 amino acids.

The genes are TRBV7-8 and TRBJ1-2; 7 nucleotides align to TRBD1. Germline CDR1 reads SGHVS; CDR2 reads FQNEAQ. This CDR3 is built from 15 residues. Germline trimming cut 5 bases from V and 4 bases from J; bases unmatched to any gene: 10. DNA for the CDR3: TGTGCCAGCAGCCTAAAACAGGGGCCGGTCTATGGCTACACCTTC. This sequence encodes CASSLKQGPVYGYTF.

The chain combines TRBV5-1 with TRBJ2-5; D is perhaps TRBD1 or TRBD2 (5 bases each). The germline CDR1 and CDR2 sequences are SGHRS and YFSETQ. Trimming removed 1 base at V and 4 bases at J, with 11 bases between. The CDR3 runs 14 residues. CDR3 nucleotides: TGCGCCAGCAGCTTGCCGGGGCCGGGAGAGACCCAGTACTTC. Residues: CASSLPGPGETQYF.

CDR3 coding DNA: TGCAGCGTGGGTGAGGGGTGGACGAGTGAAAAACTGTTTTTT. Translating it yields CSVGEGWTSEKLFF. The chain links TRBV29-1 to TRBJ1-4; D is perhaps TRBD1 (5 bases). In germline, CDR1 is SQVTM, CDR2 ANQGSEA. CDR3 length: 14 residues. Trimming took off 6 bases at V and 7 bases at J, with 18 bases between the two ends.

The CDR3, as DNA: TGTGCCAGCAGTACCCAGGGCAGGGAGGAAAAACTGTTTTTT. Translating it yields CASSTQGREEKLFF. V gene TRBV6-6 combines with J gene TRBJ1-4; D perhaps matches TRBD1 (5 bases). The CDR3 is made up of 14 amino acids. The germline V gene encodes CDR1 MNHNY and CDR2 SVGAGI (reference sequence). V lost 5 bases to trimming and J lost 8 bases, with 15 bases between them.

The gene calls are TRBV6-1 and TRBJ2-1; the match to TRBD2 covers 7 bases. Germline values: CDR1 MNHNS, CDR2 SASEGT. J was trimmed by 8 bases and V by 8 bases; bases with no gene match: 12. The CDR3 totals 14 residues. This CDR3 is CASLSGTSDYEQFF. The CDR3 nucleotides read TGTGCCAGCTTAAGCGGGACCAGCGATTATGAGCAGTTCTTC.

The rearrangement links TRBV4-1 to TRBJ2-7; 10 nucleotides align to TRBD2. Germline loops: CDR1 MGHRA, CDR2 YSYEKL. The length of the CDR3 is 15 residues. J gave up 3 bases and V 2 bases, and 4 bases lay outside the gene matches. The CDR3 nucleotides are TGCGCCAGCAGCCAAACTAGCGGGGAGGACTACGAGCAGTACTTC. Protein product: CASSQTSGEDYEQYF.

This clonotype has at least ten counts. V usage is TRBV5-1 and J usage is TRBJ2-7; D is possibly TRBD1 or TRBD2 (5 bases each). Germline V gene data show CDR1 as SGHRS and CDR2 as YFSETQ. Trimming stripped 4 bases from V and 5 bases from J, with 10 bases between. There are 12 residues in the CDR3. The CDR3 DNA sequence: TGCGCCAGCAGCCGGGGCGAGAACGAGCAGTACTTC. This gives the protein CASSRGENEQYF.

This clonotype was seen a few times. The chain employs TRBV7-6 and TRBJ1-4; 7 positions match TRBD1. There are 13 residues in the CDR3. J gave up 8 bases and V 6 bases, and 6 bases lay outside the gene matches. Germline loops: CDR1 SGHVS, CDR2 FNYEAQ. The DNA of the CDR3 is TGTGCCAGCAGTTCGCAGGGGGGGGAAAAACTGTTTTTT. This translates into CASSSQGGEKLFF. The variable domain in full, with the rest retrieved from reference TRBV7-6 and TRBJ1-4, is GAGVSQSPRYKVTKRGQDVALRCDPISGHVSLYWYRQALGQGPEFLTYFNYEAQQDKSGLPNDRFSAERPEGSISTLTIQRTEQRDSAMYRCASSSQGGEKLFFGSGTQLSVL.